The present TCR beta chain was sequenced within a study of tumor-infiltrating lymphocytes in primary liver carcinoma. In the study overall: Tumor staging was T1-T3 N0M0; sizes spanned about 4.2 to 10 cm across. Sequencing of the samples generated roughly 3.65 to 7.13 million productive TCRbeta reads, with similar yields across tissue types. Findings and limits, study-wide: The study found a significantly higher top-250-clone fraction in tumors than in blood (p = 0.039).

As to this clonotype: Its antigen is not identified.

TCR beta cDNA was prepared out of around 460 ng total RNA by means of a constant-region primer. Three nested multiplex PCR rounds, a slightly modified ARM-PCR, produced the libraries for TCR beta. One entry per CDR3 protein results from TCRdb running MiXCR on the multiplex PCR reads. The repertoire holds 250,000 to 350,000 distinct CDR3 sequences, with around three fifths as singletons. Extraction also yielded germline DNA, while blood RNA was obtained from unsorted whole blood. The source material was peripheral blood. This TCR derives from a woman aged 25 to 39 with primary liver carcinoma and hepatitis B virus infection.

CDR3 in amino acids: CASSLWGLAEYEQYF. The CDR3 DNA reads as TGTGCCAGCAGCTTATGGGGACTAGCGGAGTACGAGCAGTACTTC. This sequence joins TRBV7-9 and TRBJ2-7; 11 bases align to TRBD2. CDR1 and CDR2 (germline): SEHNR, FQNEAQ (reference sequence). The CDR3 runs to 15 residues. Trimming at V came to 2 bases and at J to 4 bases, leaving 4 bases not matched to a gene.